The 22 T cell receptor beta chains presented below share a single source sample, sequenced in a study of blood T cell repertoires in COVID-19. Clones were read by immunoSEQ multiplex PCR, and TCRdb kept only the in-frame ones, dropping some. The table lists about 130,000 clones, approximately 80% of them singletons. Sequenced input: peripheral blood. All receptors come from a woman of 80 years or more with acute or convalescent COVID-19.

This chain connects TRBV11-2 to TRBJ2-7, with 7 bases that match TRBD1. The CDR3 has 14 amino acids. Germline V gene sequence: CDR1 SGHAT, CDR2 FQNNGV. J gave up 3 bases and V 5 bases, and 7 bases lay outside the gene matches. CDR3 in amino acids: CASSPSGDSYEQYF. The CDR3 DNA follows: TGTGCCAGCAGCCCCAGTGGGGACAGCTACGAGCAGTACTTC.

This chain connects TRBV27 to TRBJ1-1, with D perhaps TRBD1 (5 bases). The CDR3 spans 15 residues. Germline V gives CDR1 MNHEY, CDR2 SMNVEV (reference sequence). Trimming took 2 bases from V and 3 from J, leaving 13 bases between them. Written as DNA, the CDR3 is TGTGCCAGCAGTTTAACGGCAGGGTTTCACACTGAAGCTTTCTTT. Translating gives CASSLTAGFHTEAFF.

J is TRBJ2-7 and V is TRBV5-1, with D unresolved. CDR1 is SGHRS, CDR2 YFSETQ, per germline. This CDR3 is built from 11 residues. V lost 1 base, J lost 5 bases, and 4 bases lay in between. CDR3 nucleotide sequence: TGCGCCAGCAGCTTGACGGACGAGCAGTACTTC. It is translated as CASSLTDEQYF.

The chain links TRBV7-2 to TRBJ2-7; D may be TRBD1 (6 bases). CDR3 length: 14 amino acids. Trimming took off 2 bases at V and 1 base at J, with 9 bases between the two ends. The V gene's germline CDR1 is SGHTA and CDR2 FQGNSA. This CDR3 is CASSLTQGSYEQYF. CDR3 sequence (DNA): TGTGCCAGCAGCTTAACACAGGGTTCCTACGAGCAGTACTTC.

The chain links TRBV11-3 to TRBJ2-3; possibly TRBD2 for D (7 bases). Trimming pared 1 base from V and 8 bases from J, leaving 13 bases between. In germline, CDR1 is SGHNT, CDR2 YENEEA. The CDR3 has 14 residues. DNA of the CDR3: TGTGCCAGCAGCTTAGCCATCCGGGGGGCTACGCAGTATTTT. Translating gives CASSLAIRGATQYF.

The V call is TRBV21-1, the J call TRBJ1-6; the table's D call of TRBD1 was not tested on the DNA. TRBV21-1 is listed as a pseudogene. The CDR3 spans 16 residues. For the CDR3, the DNA is TGTGCCAGCAGCCAACGAAAGACAGGGCGAAATTCACCCCTCCACTTT. Translating it yields CASSQRKTGRNSPLHF.

This chain uses TRBV7-8 with TRBJ1-4; 10 bases are a match to TRBD1. With 3 bases clipped from V and 8 bases from J, the junction kept 9 bases outside the gene matches. Per the germline V gene, CDR1 is SGHVS and CDR2 is FQNEAQ. This CDR3 is built from 16 residues. The CDR3 DNA follows: TGTGCCAGCAGCTTCTATCATGGGACAGGGGACGAAAAACTGTTTTTT. Translated, it gives CASSFYHGTGDEKLFF.

The V gene is TRBV6-1, the J gene TRBJ1-5; D might be TRBD1 (6 bases). The V end lost 4 bases, the J end lost 6 bases, and 19 bases lay between the germline ends. The germline gives CDR1 MNHNS, CDR2 SASEGT. This CDR3 region has 16 residues. CDR3 nucleotides: TGTGCCAGCAGTGCACAGGGTATAGGCGTTGCTCAGCCCCAGCATTTT. It translates to CASSAQGIGVAQPQHF.

The chain is built from TRBV7-9 and TRBJ2-5, with D possibly TRBD1 on 6 matching bases. The V end was cut by 4 bases, the J end by 2 bases, with 11 bases between. The length of the CDR3 is 14 residues. Germline V gene data show CDR1 as SEHNR and CDR2 as FQNEAQ (reference sequence). As DNA, the CDR3 is TGTGCCAGCAGCTGGACAGAACTACAAGAGACCCAGTACTTC. Residues: CASSWTELQETQYF.

The rearrangement links TRBV6-5 to TRBJ1-1, with no clear D. Trimming left V 2 bases short and J 7 bases short, with 20 bases between. The CDR3 is 16 residues long. From germline, CDR1 is MNHEY and CDR2 SVGAGI. CDR3: CASSYLIWGGRGEAFF. Written as DNA, the CDR3 is TGTGCCAGCAGTTACCTCATTTGGGGAGGGCGGGGTGAAGCTTTCTTT.

In nucleotides, the CDR3 is TGTGCCTGGAGTGAGGGGTCCTCCTACGAGCAGTACTTC. Its translation is CAWSEGSSYEQYF. This rearrangement joins TRBV30 to TRBJ2-7; D may be TRBD1 (5 bases). From germline, CDR1 is GTSNPN and CDR2 SVGIG (reference sequence). The CDR3 extends over 13 amino acids. The germline V and J ends were trimmed by 1 base and 0 bases, with 7 bases remaining between them.

This chain joins TRBV2 and TRBJ1-1; maybe TRBD1 (6 bases). The V gene lost 10 bases and the J gene lost 0 bases, with 12 bases spanning the gap. CDR1 is SNHLY and CDR2 is FYNNEI in the germline V gene. This CDR3 spans 13 amino acids. The CDR3 protein is CAIRTVMNTEAFF. The CDR3 nucleotides read TGTGCCATCCGGACAGTGATGAACACTGAAGCTTTCTTT.

The table lists this clone with many counts. The V and J genes are TRBV7-8 and TRBJ1-2; D gene uncertain. The V gene lost 5 bases and the J gene lost 0 bases, with 13 bases spanning the gap. The germline V gene encodes CDR1 SGHVS and CDR2 FQNEAQ. CDR3 length: 15 amino acids. The CDR3 here is CASSKFQSANYGYTF. The CDR3 DNA sequence: TGTGCCAGCAGCAAGTTCCAATCGGCTAACTATGGCTACACCTTC.

This clone came up once. The gene calls are TRBV20-1 and TRBJ2-7, with 10 bases aligning to TRBD1. The CDR3 extends over 14 amino acids. Germline V lookup: CDR1 DFQATT, CDR2 SNEGSKA (reference sequence). V shed 3 bases and J 4 bases; nucleotides not matched to a gene: 6. CDR3 nucleotide sequence: TGCAGTGCTAGTCCGGGACAGGGGACGTACGAGCAGTACTTC. It encodes CSASPGQGTYEQYF.

This chain connects TRBV10-3 to TRBJ1-6; D is unclear. CDR1 is ENHRY and CDR2 is SYGVKD in the germline V gene. V lost 6 bases to trimming and J lost 7 bases, with 10 bases between them. The CDR3 sequence is 13 residues long. CDR3 protein: CAIRAVGNSPLHF. DNA for the CDR3: TGTGCCATCAGAGCAGTGGGCAATTCACCCCTCCACTTT.

This chain joins TRBV6-5 and TRBJ1-1; TRBD1 might be the D (5 bases). The CDR3 extends over 15 amino acids. Germline V gene data show CDR1 as MNHEY and CDR2 as SVGAGI. V dropped 2 bases and J dropped 1 base, with 11 bases sitting between them. CDR3 protein: CASSYVGGSNTEAFF. The CDR3 DNA is TGTGCCAGCAGTTACGTCGGGGGATCGAACACTGAAGCTTTCTTT.

The V call is TRBV18, the J call TRBJ1-2; tentatively, D is TRBD1 (6 bases). CDR1 and CDR2 (germline): KGHSH, LQKENI. The CDR3 runs 14 residues. V lost 4 bases, J lost 7 bases, and 16 bases lay in between. This chain's CDR3 is CASSRDRRGGGYTF. In nucleotides, the CDR3 is TGTGCCAGCTCACGAGACAGGCGAGGAGGTGGCTACACCTTC.

The genes are TRBV6-4 and TRBJ1-5, with D unresolved. CDR3 length: 13 residues. Germline assignment: CDR1 MRHNA and CDR2 SNTAGT. V was shortened by 4 bases and J by 0 bases, with 4 bases between the two germline ends. The CDR3 nucleotides read TGTGCCAGCAGTGGAGATAGCAATCAGCCCCAGCATTTT. It is translated as CASSGDSNQPQHF.

V is TRBV30 and J is TRBJ2-4, with D tentatively TRBD1 (6 bases). The germline V and J ends were trimmed by 5 bases and 7 bases, with 9 bases remaining between them. Germline CDR1 GTSNPN, CDR2 SVGIG (reference sequence). The CDR3 is 11 amino acids. In DNA, the CDR3 is TGTGCCTGGCGAACAGGGAACATTCAGTACTTC. This translates into CAWRTGNIQYF.

The rearrangement links TRBV29-1 to TRBJ1-1, with 8 bases aligning to TRBD1. V shed 7 bases, J shed 5 bases, and the junction held 6 bases outside the gene matches. The CDR3 is made up of 12 amino acids. CDR1 and CDR2 (germline): SQVTM, ANQGSEA. Here the CDR3 reads CSAGTGSTEAFF. In DNA, the CDR3 is TGCAGCGCCGGGACAGGCTCTACTGAAGCTTTCTTT.

This sequence joins TRBV25-1 and TRBJ2-5, with D possibly matching TRBD1 (5 bases). Germline CDR1 MGHDK, CDR2 SYGVNS. The CDR3 extends over 15 amino acids. The V gene lost 8 bases and the J gene lost 3 bases, with 19 bases spanning the gap. The CDR3 sequence: CASPEEVRAEETQYF. The DNA for the CDR3 is TGTGCCAGCCCCGAAGAGGTCAGGGCTGAAGAGACCCAGTACTTC.

The sample holds a few counts of this clone. The rearrangement joins TRBV7-3 to TRBJ2-2; 7 bases line up with TRBD1. The CDR3 is 17 amino acids. CDR1 and CDR2 (germline): SGHTA, FQGTGA. The J segment lost 4 bases and the V segment lost 1 base, leaving 9 bases of the junction unmatched. Here the CDR3 reads CASSLNRQGLGTGELFF. In nucleotides, the CDR3 is TGTGCCAGCAGCTTAAACAGACAGGGTTTGGGCACCGGGGAGCTGTTTTTT.